The table lists the clone carrying this T cell receptor (beta chain) with many counts. The record originates from a study of T-cell reconstitution after alpha-beta-depleted transplantation in children. As it was prepared, the TCRbeta library received unique molecular identifiers. TCRdb fed the PCR reads into MiXCR, producing one record per CDR3 protein. The repertoire holds around 200,000 distinct CDR3 sequences, with approximately 7% as singletons. CDR1 is SGHRS and CDR2 is YFSETQ in the germline V gene. Losses at the gene ends were 2 bases for V and 4 bases for J; bases not matched to a gene: 4. There are 15 residues in the CDR3.

This sequence joins TRBV5-1 and TRBJ2-3; 10 bases map to TRBD2. Here the sequenced sample was PBMCs from the stem cell graft donor, taken from the stem cell graft. This TCR came from a human donor who donated a stem cell graft to a child with Wiskott-Aldrich syndrome. CDR3 amino acids: CASSLGLAGADTQYF. CDR3 nucleotides: TGCGCCAGCAGCTTAGGGCTAGCGGGAGCAGATACGCAGTATTTT.